The 26 T cell receptor beta chains below all came from one sample that was sequenced in a study of shared clonotypes between healthy human individuals. Profiled with immunoSEQ multiplex PCR; TCRdb holds only in-frame clones, not every one. The sample holds about 1.5 million clones; under 99% are singletons and the top ten take around 0.45%. Specimen: naive CD4+ T cells sorted from blood. Subset indicated: CD45RA+ positively selected. Every receptor here comes from a man aged 25-45 years in good health.

This rearrangement joins TRBV4-1 to TRBJ2-1, with D tentatively TRBD2 (7 bases). The V end lost 4 bases, the J end lost 4 bases, and 17 bases lay between the germline ends. Germline assignment: CDR1 MGHRA and CDR2 YSYEKL. The CDR3 is 16 amino acids. The CDR3 loop is CASSLGGGSSYNEQFF. CDR3 bases: TGCGCCAGCAGCCTGGGAGGGGGGAGCTCTTACAATGAGCAGTTCTTC.

The CDR3: CASSPPGLAIAGELFF. CDR3 sequence (DNA): TGTGCCAGCTCACCACCGGGACTAGCAATAGCCGGGGAGCTGTTTTTT. This sequence joins TRBV18 and TRBJ2-2; TRBD2 matches at 9 bases. The CDR3 totals 16 residues. V was pared by 0 bases and J by 6 bases, with 5 bases of the junction left unmatched. Germline CDR1 and CDR2: KGHSH and LQKENI.

V is TRBV7-9 and J is TRBJ2-1, with 9 bases lining up with TRBD2. Per the germline V gene, CDR1 is SEHNR and CDR2 is FQNEAQ (reference sequence). This CDR3 contains 15 residues. Trimming took 9 bases from V and 4 from J; bases not matched to a gene: 10. The CDR3 DNA reads TGTGCCAGTGGGCTAAGCGGGAGGAGGTACAATGAGCAGTTCTTC. Protein sequence: CASGLSGRRYNEQFF.

This clone was detected once. The chain combines TRBV5-1 with TRBJ1-5, with D unclear. The CDR3 has 15 amino acids. Trimming cost V 1 base and J 4 bases, with 12 bases left between them. Germline CDR1 is SGHRS and CDR2 is YFSETQ. The CDR3 region has the DNA TGCGCCAGCAGCTTGTACCCCAGTGTTAATCAGCCCCAGCATTTT. This sequence encodes CASSLYPSVNQPQHF.

The chain joins TRBV18 to TRBJ2-5; 8 nucleotides match TRBD1. The germline CDR1 and CDR2 sequences are KGHSH and LQKENI. CDR3 length equals 15 residues. Trimming cost V 3 bases and J 2 bases; bases outside gene matches: 5. CDR3 in amino acids: CASSPDRQGQETQYF. The CDR3 coding sequence is TGTGCCAGCTCACCGGATCGACAGGGGCAAGAGACCCAGTACTTC.

This chain links TRBV10-2 with TRBJ1-2, with 10 bases aligning to TRBD1. Unmatched junction bases numbered 3, after V lost 4 bases and J lost 1 base. This CDR3 has 15 amino acids. Germline V gene sequence: CDR1 WSHSY, CDR2 SAAADI. This chain's CDR3 is CASSGQGARNYGYTF. Here the CDR3 DNA reads TGCGCCAGCAGTGGACAGGGGGCGCGTAACTATGGCTACACCTTC.

This clone has just one count. The chain uses TRBV7-2 and TRBJ2-7, with D perhaps matching TRBD2 (5 bases). CDR3 size: 15 residues. V was shortened by 1 base and J by 3 bases, with 13 bases between the two germline ends. The germline V gene has CDR1 SGHTA and CDR2 FQGNSA. CDR3 region: CASSLVLDSLYEQYF. The DNA of the CDR3 is TGTGCCAGCAGCTTAGTGCTGGACTCGCTCTACGAGCAGTACTTC.

This clone was recorded only once. This chain links TRBV4-1 with TRBJ2-7, with TRBD2 matching over 10 bases. Per the germline V gene, CDR1 is MGHRA and CDR2 is YSYEKL. J gave up 5 bases and V 0 bases, and 13 bases lay outside the gene matches. This CDR3 region has 18 residues. CDR3 residues: CASSQENGASGRADEQYF. CDR3 nucleotide sequence: TGCGCCAGCAGCCAAGAAAACGGCGCTAGCGGGAGAGCTGACGAGCAGTACTTC.

CDR3: CASSYSLAGEKLFF. In DNA form, the CDR3 reads TGTGCCAGCAGTTACTCGTTGGCGGGGGAAAAACTGTTTTTT. The rearrangement uses TRBV6-5 and TRBJ1-4, with D uncertain. Germline V gene sequence: CDR1 MNHEY, CDR2 SVGAGI. The CDR3 has 14 amino acids. Trimming removed 0 bases at V and 8 bases at J, with 10 bases between.

The J gene is TRBJ2-7, the V gene TRBV28; possible D gene TRBD1, 5 bases. Germline values: CDR1 MDHEN, CDR2 SYDVKM. CDR3 length: 13 amino acids. V gave up 10 bases and J gave up 4 bases, with 17 bases separating them. The CDR3 DNA sequence: TGTGCCACCCTTAGGGGCTCCCCGTACGAGCAGTACTTC. This gives the protein CATLRGSPYEQYF.

As to this clone: This CDR3 is also generated by other DNA sequences in the sample. The chain employs TRBV5-6 and TRBJ1-3, with 7 bases identical to TRBD1. The V segment lost 1 base and the J segment 4 bases; nucleotides outside the gene matches: 2. There are 14 residues in the CDR3. Germline V CDR1 and CDR2: SGHDT, YYEEEE. CDR3 sequence reads: CASSLRGPGNTIYF. The CDR3 DNA reads TGTGCCAGCAGCTTGAGGGGGCCCGGAAACACCATATATTTT.

This clone was recorded only once. The chain uses TRBV27 and TRBJ2-7; the D gene could be TRBD1 or TRBD2 (5 bases each). Germline V gene lookup returns CDR1 MNHEY and CDR2 SMNVEV (reference sequence). This CDR3 spans 15 amino acids. Trimming stripped 2 bases from V and 3 bases from J, with 14 bases between. CDR3 DNA sequence: TGTGCCAGCAGTTTAGTAGAGGGGTATGGCTACGAGCAGTACTTC. Its protein is CASSLVEGYGYEQYF.

The V and J genes are TRBV25-1 and TRBJ1-3; 8 nucleotides match TRBD1. The length of the CDR3 is 15 residues. From germline, CDR1 is MGHDK and CDR2 SYGVNS. The V and J ends lost 4 bases and 4 bases, in that order; junction bases with no gene match: 6. The CDR3 spells CASSVSGGSGNTIYF. The CDR3 region has the DNA TGTGCCAGCAGTGTATCAGGGGGCTCGGGAAACACCATATATTTT.

The chain joins TRBV19 to TRBJ1-5; D not certain. This CDR3 comprises 15 residues. The germline V gene has CDR1 LNHDA and CDR2 SQIVND (reference sequence). V dropped 5 bases and J dropped 0 bases, with 11 bases sitting between them. The DNA for the CDR3 is TGTGCCAGTAGTCCAGTGGGGATTAGCAATCAGCCCCAGCATTTT. The encoded protein is CASSPVGISNQPQHF.

This clone was counted a single time. V is TRBV7-6 and J is TRBJ1-2, with 7 bases fitting TRBD1. CDR3 length: 16 amino acids. Germline CDR1 reads SGHVS; CDR2 reads FNYEAQ. The trim removed 5 bases at V and 3 bases at J, leaving 12 bases unmatched. In DNA, the CDR3 is TGTGCCAGCAGCCCCCAGAGGGGCACAGGGGACTATGGCTACACCTTC. This encodes CASSPQRGTGDYGYTF. The full variable domain, with the rest looked up from reference TRBV7-6 and TRBJ1-2, is GAGVSQSPRYKVTKRGQDVALRCDPISGHVSLYWYRQALGQGPEFLTYFNYEAQQDKSGLPNDRFSAERPEGSISTLTIQRTEQRDSAMYRCASSPQRGTGDYGYTFGSGTRLTVV.

This chain joins TRBV9 and TRBJ2-1; 10 bases are shared with TRBD2. Germline CDR1 and CDR2: SGDLS and YYNGEE. The J segment lost 9 bases and the V segment lost 0 bases, leaving 6 bases of the junction unmatched. The CDR3 length is 15 residues. This CDR3 reads CASSVGLAGEAEQFF. CDR3 sequence (DNA): TGTGCCAGCAGCGTAGGCCTAGCGGGAGAGGCTGAGCAGTTCTTC. Filled out from reference TRBV9 and TRBJ2-1, the complete variable domain reads DSGVTQTPKHLITATGQRVTLRCSPRSGDLSVYWYQQSLDQGLQFLIQYYNGEERAKGNILERFSAQQFPDLHSELNLSSLELGDSALYFCASSVGLAGEAEQFFGPGTRLTVL.

V gene TRBV7-8 combines with J gene TRBJ2-1; D is uncertain. This CDR3 is 14 amino acids long. The germline CDR1 and CDR2 sequences are SGHVS and FQNEAQ. Deletions cut 2 bases from V and 5 bases from J, with 10 bases between. The CDR3 loop reads CASSLNPGNNEQFF. The CDR3 nucleotides read TGTGCCAGCAGCTTAAATCCCGGAAACAATGAGCAGTTCTTC.

The chain joins TRBV9 to TRBJ2-1, with D perhaps assigned TRBD1 or TRBD2 (5 bases each). The length of the CDR3 is 14 residues. The V end was cut by 2 bases, the J end by 8 bases, with 14 bases between. CDR1 SGDLS and CDR2 YYNGEE come from the germline V gene. CDR3 sequence reads: CASSVGGGIDEQFF. In DNA, the CDR3 is TGTGCCAGCAGCGTTGGTGGGGGAATCGATGAGCAGTTCTTC.

The V gene is TRBV30, the J gene TRBJ2-7; the D gene is possibly TRBD2 (5 bases). The CDR3 runs to 12 residues. The V gene lost 3 bases and the J gene lost 5 bases, with 11 bases spanning the gap. Germline CDR1 reads GTSNPN; CDR2 reads SVGIG (reference sequence). The CDR3 DNA reads TGTGCCTGGAGCAGAGGGATCCACGAGCAGTACTTC. Its translation is CAWSRGIHEQYF.

This sequence joins TRBV9 and TRBJ2-2; D may be TRBD2 (5 bases). Germline CDR1 and CDR2: SGDLS and YYNGEE. The CDR3 is 15 amino acids. V lost 2 bases and J 2 bases, leaving 10 bases between the germline ends. Here the CDR3 DNA reads TGTGCCAGCAGCGTCGGGCGGGCTAACACCGGGGAGCTGTTTTTT. Its translation: CASSVGRANTGELFF.

The chain recombines TRBV10-1 with TRBJ1-2; D might be TRBD1 (5 bases). The V gene lost 4 bases and the J gene lost 3 bases, with 15 bases spanning the gap. This CDR3 region has 15 residues. Germline V CDR1 and CDR2: WNHNN, SYGVQD (reference sequence). This chain's CDR3 is CASSGWTGTYYGYTF. For the CDR3, the DNA is TGCGCCAGCAGTGGTTGGACCGGGACGTACTATGGCTACACCTTC.

The genes are TRBV7-2 and TRBJ2-7; no clear D gene. V lost 1 base and J 6 bases, leaving 7 bases between the germline ends. The CDR3 is 12 amino acids. The V gene's germline CDR1 is SGHTA and CDR2 FQGNSA. The CDR3 coding sequence is TGTGCCAGCAGCTTAGTCCTGGCCGAGCAGTACTTC. Translating it yields CASSLVLAEQYF.

The rearrangement uses TRBV2 and TRBJ2-1; the match to TRBD2 covers 8 bases. V was clipped by 7 bases and J by 5 bases; unmatched bases: 4. This CDR3 contains 13 residues. Germline lookup yields CDR1 SNHLY and CDR2 FYNNEI. CDR3 sequence: CASIREGNNEQFF. Written as DNA, the CDR3 is TGTGCCAGCATACGGGAGGGAAACAATGAGCAGTTCTTC.

Remarks on this clone: The same CDR3 also results from other DNA sequences found in this sample. This sequence joins TRBV7-2 and TRBJ2-5; 8 positions match TRBD1. Looked up from germline, CDR1 is SGHTA and CDR2 is FQGNSA. V was clipped by 5 bases and J by 5 bases; unmatched bases: 7. The CDR3 length is 14 residues. The CDR3 region is CASSRDRGRETQYF. The CDR3 region has the DNA TGTGCCAGCAGCCGAGACAGGGGACGGGAGACCCAGTACTTC.

The genes are TRBV7-9 and TRBJ1-4, with 7 bases fitting TRBD1. The length of the CDR3 is 17 residues. The V segment lost 4 bases and the J segment 7 bases; nucleotides outside the gene matches: 15. Looked up from germline, CDR1 is SEHNR and CDR2 is FQNEAQ (reference sequence). DNA of the CDR3: TGTGCCAGCAGCTCACTAACTCGACAGGGCCTAAGTGAAAAACTGTTTTTT. Protein sequence: CASSSLTRQGLSEKLFF.

The CDR3 DNA is TGTGCCAGCAGGAGTGGCTTTTACAATGAGCAGTTCTTC. This codes for CASRSGFYNEQFF. This chain joins TRBV7-8 and TRBJ2-1; D is uncertain. CDR1 is SGHVS, CDR2 FQNEAQ, per germline. Trimming left V 6 bases short and J 4 bases short, with 10 bases between. CDR3 length: 13 residues.